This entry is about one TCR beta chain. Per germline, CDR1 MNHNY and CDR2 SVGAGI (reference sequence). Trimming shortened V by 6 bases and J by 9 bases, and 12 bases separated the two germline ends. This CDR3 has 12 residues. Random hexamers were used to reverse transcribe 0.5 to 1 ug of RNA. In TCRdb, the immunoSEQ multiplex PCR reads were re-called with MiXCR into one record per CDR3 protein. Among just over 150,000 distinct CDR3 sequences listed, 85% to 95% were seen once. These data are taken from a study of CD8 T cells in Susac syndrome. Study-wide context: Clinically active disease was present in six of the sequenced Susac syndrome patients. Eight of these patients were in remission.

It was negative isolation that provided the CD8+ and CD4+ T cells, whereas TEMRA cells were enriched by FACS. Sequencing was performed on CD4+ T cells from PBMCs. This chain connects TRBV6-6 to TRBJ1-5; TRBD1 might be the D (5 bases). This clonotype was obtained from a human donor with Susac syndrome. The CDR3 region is CASSGEGRPQHF. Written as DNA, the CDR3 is TGTGCCAGCAGCGGGGAGGGGCGGCCCCAGCATTTT.